The 3 T cell receptor beta chains given below trace back to one sample, sequenced in a study of post-analysis software for immune sequencing data. Overall study findings and caveats: TRBV segments more frequent in patients than in controls numbered a few and included TRBV5-6, TRBV5-1 and TRBV20-1.

Unique molecular identifiers were present in the TCR beta cDNA libraries. TCRdb called the PCR reads again in MiXCR, with one record for every CDR3 protein. This table holds roughly 650,000 distinct CDR3 sequences, roughly three fifths found once. No antigens are known for them. Sequenced sample: blood. The receptors stem from a girl aged 2-10 years with multiple sclerosis.

This clonotype was observed at least ten times. The CDR3 is CASSGGQGDQNEQFF. CDR3 DNA sequence: TGTGCCAGCAGTGGAGGACAGGGCGACCAGAATGAGCAGTTCTTC. V gene TRBV6-4 combines with J gene TRBJ2-1; TRBD1 matches 8 bases. This CDR3 region has 15 residues. The germline gives CDR1 MRHNA, CDR2 SNTAGT. After removal of 4 bases from V and 7 bases from J, the junction contained 9 bases not matched to a gene.

In DNA, the CDR3 is TGTGCCAGCAGCCGGGGAGTAGCGGGGGGCCACCAAGAGACCCAGTACTTC. This gives the protein CASSRGVAGGHQETQYF. J is TRBJ2-5 and V is TRBV11-2; 10 bases fit TRBD2. Germline V lookup: CDR1 SGHAT, CDR2 FQNNGV. V shed 5 bases, J shed 0 bases, and the junction held 9 bases outside the gene matches. This CDR3 has 17 amino acids.

This clonotype was found a few times. CDR3 residues: CSVETGWGQGNEQYF. CDR3 bases: TGCAGCGTTGAAACGGGGTGGGGACAGGGCAACGAGCAGTACTTC. This chain connects TRBV29-1 to TRBJ2-7, with 9 bases lining up with TRBD1. Germline V gives CDR1 SQVTM, CDR2 ANQGSEA. The J segment lost 5 bases and the V segment lost 2 bases, leaving 10 bases of the junction unmatched. The CDR3 has 15 amino acids.